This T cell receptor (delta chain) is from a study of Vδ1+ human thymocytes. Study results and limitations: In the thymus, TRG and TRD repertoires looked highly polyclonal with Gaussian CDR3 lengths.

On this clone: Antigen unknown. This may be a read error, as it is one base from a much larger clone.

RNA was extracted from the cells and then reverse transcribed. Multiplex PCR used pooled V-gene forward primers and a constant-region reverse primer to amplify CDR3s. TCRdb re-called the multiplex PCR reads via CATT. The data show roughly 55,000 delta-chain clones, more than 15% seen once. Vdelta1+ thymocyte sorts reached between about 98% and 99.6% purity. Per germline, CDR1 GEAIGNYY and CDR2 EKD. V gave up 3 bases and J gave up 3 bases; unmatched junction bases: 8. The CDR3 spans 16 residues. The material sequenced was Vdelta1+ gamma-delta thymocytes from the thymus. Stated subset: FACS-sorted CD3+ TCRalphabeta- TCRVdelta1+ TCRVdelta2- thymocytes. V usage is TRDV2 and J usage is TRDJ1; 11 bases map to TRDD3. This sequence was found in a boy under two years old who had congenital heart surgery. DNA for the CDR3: TGTGCCTGTGACGCTTACTGGGGGATATGCCCCGATAAACTCATCTTT. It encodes CACDAYWGICPDKLIF.